Listed here are 4 T cell receptor beta chains from one sample, sequenced in a study of technical replicates of blood from a handful of donors. Assay: immunoSEQ multiplex PCR; the TCRdb copy retains only in-frame clones and omits some. This sample yields some 87,000 clones, of which 92% are seen a single time; over 0.35% belongs to the top ten. The material sequenced was T cells isolated from PBMCs. Receptors originate from a human donor in good health.

The rearrangement links TRBV5-1 to TRBJ2-7, with 10 bases identical to TRBD1. Trimming cost V 6 bases and J 3 bases; bases outside gene matches: 9. The CDR3 consists of 15 residues. CDR1 and CDR2 from the germline V gene are SGHRS and YFSETQ. In DNA, the CDR3 is TGCGCCAGCAACTCAGTGCGGGACAGGGGCTACGAGCAGTACTTC. Protein sequence: CASNSVRDRGYEQYF.

V and J are TRBV18 and TRBJ2-3, with 11 bases matching TRBD1. Germline V gene lookup returns CDR1 KGHSH and CDR2 LQKENI. Unmatched junction bases numbered 9, after V lost 5 bases and J lost 5 bases. CDR3 size: 16 residues. The CDR3, as DNA: TGTGCCAGCTCATCCGGGGACAGGGGGAAGGTAGATACGCAGTATTTT. Translated, it gives CASSSGDRGKVDTQYF.

The V gene is TRBV6-5, the J gene TRBJ1-2, with 7 bases lining up with TRBD1. J gave up 8 bases and V 0 bases, and 6 bases lay outside the gene matches. The CDR3 contains 14 residues. Germline V gene lookup returns CDR1 MNHEY and CDR2 SVGAGI. The CDR3 spells CASSYSQGVEGYTF. Written as DNA, the CDR3 is TGTGCCAGCAGTTACTCCCAGGGGGTTGAGGGCTACACCTTC.

The rearrangement joins TRBV6-1 to TRBJ1-5, with TRBD1 identical over 10 bases. Germline V gene sequence: CDR1 MNHNS, CDR2 SASEGT. The CDR3 is 14 amino acids. J was trimmed by 15 bases and V by 6 bases; bases with no gene match: 14. The CDR3 here is CASSVPGQGPFLHF. Written as DNA, the CDR3 is TGTGCCAGCAGCGTCCCGGGACAGGGGCCCTTTTTGCATTTT.